This T cell receptor (beta chain) was profiled in a study of blood T cell repertoires in COVID-19. Turning to the study itself: Acute and convalescent COVID-19 specimens originated in the United States, Italy and Spain. In each case, the material was cDNA or gDNA derived from T cells, B-cell-depleted T cells, or PBMCs.

Methods used by the authors: Scientists estimated how many nucleated cells there were by amplifying reference gene primers. Repertoires were generated with immunoSEQ multiplex PCR, while TCRdb's copy carries only in-frame clones and drops some. That table furnishes V, J and clone size, whereas the DNA furnished D and trimming. The sample lists about 130,000 clones; approximately 78% were seen once. This TCR derives from a man aged 60 to 69 who had recovered from COVID-19. Sequencing was carried out using peripheral blood.

The CDR3 loop reads CASSFNSGPYTEAFF. For the CDR3, the DNA is TGTGCCAGCAGTTTTAATTCAGGGCCCTACACTGAAGCTTTCTTT. The rearrangement uses TRBV28 and TRBJ1-1; D possibly corresponds to TRBD1 (5 bases). This CDR3 region has 15 residues. CDR1 and CDR2 from the germline V gene are MDHEN and SYDVKM. Trimming shortened V by 3 bases and J by 3 bases, and 14 bases separated the two germline ends.